This TCR beta chain was observed in a study of early T cells in non-severe SARS-CoV-2 infection. TCRdb analysed the 5' RACE reads with MiXCR anew, one entry per CDR3 protein. The repertoire consists of tens of thousands of distinct CDR3 sequences, with roughly 18% occurring once and the leading ten covering around 9.8%. This sample comprised whole blood, obtained at baseline. This TCR was sampled from an adult who was a healthcare worker with PCR-confirmed SARS-CoV-2 infection or an uninfected control (not recorded which).

CDR3 in amino acids: CASSTRGSDEQYF. The CDR3 DNA follows: TGTGCCAGCAGTACCAGGGGTTCGGACGAGCAGTACTTC. The J gene is TRBJ2-7, the V gene TRBV28; TRBD1 is a possible D gene (6 bases). CDR1 and CDR2 (germline): MDHEN, SYDVKM. V was trimmed by 5 bases and J by 5 bases, leaving 13 bases between them. This CDR3 has 13 amino acids.